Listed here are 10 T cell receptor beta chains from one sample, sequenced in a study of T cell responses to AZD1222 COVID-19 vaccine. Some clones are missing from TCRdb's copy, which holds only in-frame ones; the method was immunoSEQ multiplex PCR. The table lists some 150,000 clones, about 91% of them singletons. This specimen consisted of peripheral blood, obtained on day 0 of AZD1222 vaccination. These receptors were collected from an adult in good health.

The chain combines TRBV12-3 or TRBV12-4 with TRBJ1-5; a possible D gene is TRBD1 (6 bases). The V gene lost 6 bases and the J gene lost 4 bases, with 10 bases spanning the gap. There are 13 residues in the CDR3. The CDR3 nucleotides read TGTGCCAGCAGATTCACAGGGAATCAGCCCCAGCATTTT. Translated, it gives CASRFTGNQPQHF.

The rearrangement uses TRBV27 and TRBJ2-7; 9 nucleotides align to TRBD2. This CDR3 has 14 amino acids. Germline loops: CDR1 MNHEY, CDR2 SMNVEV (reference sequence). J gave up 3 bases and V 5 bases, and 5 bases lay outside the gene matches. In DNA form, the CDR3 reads TGTGCCAGCAGTATCGCTAGCGGGATCTACGAGCAGTACTTC. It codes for CASSIASGIYEQYF.

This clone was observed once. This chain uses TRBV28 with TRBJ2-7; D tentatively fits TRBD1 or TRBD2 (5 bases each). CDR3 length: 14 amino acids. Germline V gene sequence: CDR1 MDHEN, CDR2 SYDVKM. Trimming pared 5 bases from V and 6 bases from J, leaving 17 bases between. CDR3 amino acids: CASSKSQRGGEQYF. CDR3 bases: TGTGCCAGCAGTAAGTCCCAACGTGGGGGCGAGCAGTACTTC.

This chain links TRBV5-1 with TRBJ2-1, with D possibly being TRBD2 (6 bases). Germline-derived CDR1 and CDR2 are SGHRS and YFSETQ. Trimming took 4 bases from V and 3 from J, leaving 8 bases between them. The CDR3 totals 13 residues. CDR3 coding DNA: TGCGCCAGCAGCCAGACTAGCTACAATGAGCAGTTCTTC. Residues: CASSQTSYNEQFF.

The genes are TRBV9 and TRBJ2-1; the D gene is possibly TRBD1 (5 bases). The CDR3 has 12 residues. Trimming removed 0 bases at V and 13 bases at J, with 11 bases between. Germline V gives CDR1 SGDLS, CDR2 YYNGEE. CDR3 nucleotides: TGTGCCAGCAGCGTAGATTTCAGGGCTCAGTTCTTC. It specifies CASSVDFRAQFF.

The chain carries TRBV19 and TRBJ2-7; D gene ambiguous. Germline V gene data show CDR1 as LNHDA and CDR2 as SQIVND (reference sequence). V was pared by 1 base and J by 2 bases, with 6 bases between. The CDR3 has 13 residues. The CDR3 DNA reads TGTGCCAGTAGTATAGGGGTACCCTACGAGCAGTACTTC. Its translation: CASSIGVPYEQYF.

Written as DNA, the CDR3 is TGCGCCAGCTCCCTTCTAGCGGCCTCCTACAATGAGCAGTTCTTC. Protein sequence: CASSLLAASYNEQFF. The V gene is TRBV5-1, the J gene TRBJ2-1; TRBD2 agrees at 7 bases. CDR1 SGHRS and CDR2 YFSETQ come from the germline V gene. The CDR3 spans 15 residues. Trimming removed 7 bases from V and 0 bases from J; junction bases left unmatched: 7. The full variable domain, rest sourced from reference TRBV5-1 and TRBJ2-1, is KAGVTQTPRYLIKTRGQQVTLSCSPISGHRSVSWYQQTPGQGLQFLFEYFSETQRNKGNFPGRFSGRQFSNSRSEMNVSTLELGDSALYLCASSLLAASYNEQFFGPGTRLTVL.

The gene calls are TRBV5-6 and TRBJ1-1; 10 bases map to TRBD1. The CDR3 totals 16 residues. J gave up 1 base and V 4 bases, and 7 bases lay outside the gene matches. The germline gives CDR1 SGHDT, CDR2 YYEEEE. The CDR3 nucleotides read TGTGCCAGCAGCGTAGGGACAGGGGTGCGGAACACTGAAGCTTTCTTT. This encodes CASSVGTGVRNTEAFF.

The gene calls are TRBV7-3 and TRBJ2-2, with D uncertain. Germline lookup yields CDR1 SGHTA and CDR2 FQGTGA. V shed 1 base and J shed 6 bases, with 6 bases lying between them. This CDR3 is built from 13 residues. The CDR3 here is CASSLKTAGELFF. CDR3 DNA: TGTGCCAGCAGCTTAAAGACGGCCGGGGAGCTGTTTTTT. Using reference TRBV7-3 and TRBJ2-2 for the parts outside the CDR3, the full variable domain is GAGVSQTPSNKVTEKGKYVELRCDPISGHTALYWYRQSLGQGPEFLIYFQGTGAADDSGLPNDRFFAVRPEGSVSTLKIQRTERGDSAVYLCASSLKTAGELFFGEGSRLTVL.

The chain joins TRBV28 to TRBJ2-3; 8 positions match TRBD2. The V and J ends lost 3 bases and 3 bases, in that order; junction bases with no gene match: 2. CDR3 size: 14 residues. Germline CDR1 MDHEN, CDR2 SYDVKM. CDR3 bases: TGTGCCAGCAGTTTTGTAGCGGGGACAGATACGCAGTATTTT. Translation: CASSFVAGTDTQYF.